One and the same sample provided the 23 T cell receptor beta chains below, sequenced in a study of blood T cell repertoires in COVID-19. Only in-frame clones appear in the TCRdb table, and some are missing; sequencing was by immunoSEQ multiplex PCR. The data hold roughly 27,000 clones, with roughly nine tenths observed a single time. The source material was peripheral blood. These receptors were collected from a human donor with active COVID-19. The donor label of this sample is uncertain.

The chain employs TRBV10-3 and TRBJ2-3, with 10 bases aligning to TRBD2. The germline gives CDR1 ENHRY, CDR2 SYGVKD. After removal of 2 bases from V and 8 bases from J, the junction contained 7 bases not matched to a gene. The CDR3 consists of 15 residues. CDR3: CAISETSGIIGTQYF. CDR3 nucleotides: TGTGCCATCAGTGAGACTAGCGGGATAATCGGTACGCAGTATTTT.

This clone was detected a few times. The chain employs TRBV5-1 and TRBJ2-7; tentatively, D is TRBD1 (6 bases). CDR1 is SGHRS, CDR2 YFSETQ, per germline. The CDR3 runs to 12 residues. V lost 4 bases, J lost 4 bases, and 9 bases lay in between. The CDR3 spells CASSEGEYEQYF. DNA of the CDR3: TGCGCCAGCAGCGAGGGGGAGTACGAGCAGTACTTC.

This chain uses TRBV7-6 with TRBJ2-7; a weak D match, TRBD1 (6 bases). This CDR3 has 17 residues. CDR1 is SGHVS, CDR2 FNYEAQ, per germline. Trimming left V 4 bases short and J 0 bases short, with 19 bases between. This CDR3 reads CASSSLFRDNPSYEQYF. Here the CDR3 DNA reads TGTGCCAGCAGCTCCCTGTTCCGGGACAATCCCTCCTACGAGCAGTACTTC. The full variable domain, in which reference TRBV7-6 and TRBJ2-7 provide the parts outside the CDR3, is GAGVSQSPRYKVTKRGQDVALRCDPISGHVSLYWYRQALGQGPEFLTYFNYEAQQDKSGLPNDRFSAERPEGSISTLTIQRTEQRDSAMYRCASSSLFRDNPSYEQYFGPGTRLTVT.

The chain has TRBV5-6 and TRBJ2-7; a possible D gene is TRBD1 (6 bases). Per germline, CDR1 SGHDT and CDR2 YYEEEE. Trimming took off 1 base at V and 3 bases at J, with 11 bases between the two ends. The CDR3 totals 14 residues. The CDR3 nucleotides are TGTGCCAGCAGCTTGTGGCCAGGGGTCTACGAGCAGTACTTC. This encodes CASSLWPGVYEQYF.

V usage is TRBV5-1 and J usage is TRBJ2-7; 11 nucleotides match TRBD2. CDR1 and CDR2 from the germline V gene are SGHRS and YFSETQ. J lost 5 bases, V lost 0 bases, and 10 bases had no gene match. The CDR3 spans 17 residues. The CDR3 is CASSLGGSSGRFHEQYF. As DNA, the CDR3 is TGCGCCAGCAGCTTGGGAGGGTCTAGCGGGAGGTTCCACGAGCAGTACTTC.

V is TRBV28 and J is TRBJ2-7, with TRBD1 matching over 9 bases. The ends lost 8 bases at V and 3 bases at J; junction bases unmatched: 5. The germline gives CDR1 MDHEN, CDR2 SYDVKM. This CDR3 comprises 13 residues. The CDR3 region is CASGTGTIYEQYF. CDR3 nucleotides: TGTGCCAGCGGGACAGGGACAATCTACGAGCAGTACTTC. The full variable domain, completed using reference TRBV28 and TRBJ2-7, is DVKVTQSSRYLVKRTGEKVFLECVQDMDHENMFWYRQDPGLGLRLIYFSYDVKMKEKGDIPEGYSVSREKKERFSLILESASTNQTSMYLCASGTGTIYEQYFGPGTRLTVT.

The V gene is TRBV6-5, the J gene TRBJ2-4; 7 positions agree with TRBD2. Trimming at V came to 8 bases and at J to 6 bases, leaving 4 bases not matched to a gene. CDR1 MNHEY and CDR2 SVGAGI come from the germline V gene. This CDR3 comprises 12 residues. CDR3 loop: CASGGGGNIQYF. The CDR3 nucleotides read TGTGCCAGCGGGGGGGGAGGAAACATTCAGTACTTC.

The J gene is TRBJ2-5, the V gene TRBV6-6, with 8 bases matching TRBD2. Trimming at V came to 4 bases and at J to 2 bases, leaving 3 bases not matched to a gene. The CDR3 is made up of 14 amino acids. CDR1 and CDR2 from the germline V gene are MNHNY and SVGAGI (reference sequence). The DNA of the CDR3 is TGTGCCAGCAGTTCCGGGAGGGGACAAGAGACCCAGTACTTC. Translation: CASSSGRGQETQYF.

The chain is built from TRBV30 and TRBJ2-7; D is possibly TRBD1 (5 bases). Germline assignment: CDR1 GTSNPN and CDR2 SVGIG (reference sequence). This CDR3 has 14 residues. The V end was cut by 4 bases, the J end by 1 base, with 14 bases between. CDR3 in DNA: TGTGCCTGGACCCCCAAGGGGCTATCCTACGAGCAGTACTTC. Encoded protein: CAWTPKGLSYEQYF.

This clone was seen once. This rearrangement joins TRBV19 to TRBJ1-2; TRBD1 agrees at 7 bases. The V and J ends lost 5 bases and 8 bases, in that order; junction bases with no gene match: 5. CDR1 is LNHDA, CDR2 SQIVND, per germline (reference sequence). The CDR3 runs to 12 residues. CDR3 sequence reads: CASSPDREGYTF. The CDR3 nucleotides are TGTGCCAGTAGTCCTGACAGGGAAGGCTACACCTTC. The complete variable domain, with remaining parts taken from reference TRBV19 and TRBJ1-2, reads DGGITQSPKYLFRKEGQNVTLSCEQNLNHDAMYWYRQDPGQGLRLIYYSQIVNDFQKGDIAEGYSVSREKKESFPLTVTSAQKNPTAFYLCASSPDREGYTFGSGTRLTVV.

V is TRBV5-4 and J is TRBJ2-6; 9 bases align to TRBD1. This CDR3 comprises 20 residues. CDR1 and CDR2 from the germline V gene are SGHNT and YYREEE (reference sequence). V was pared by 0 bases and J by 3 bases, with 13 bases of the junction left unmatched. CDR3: CASSLEGQGRSFYGANVLTF. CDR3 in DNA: TGTGCCAGCAGCTTGGAGGGACAGGGACGTTCTTTTTATGGGGCCAACGTCCTGACTTTC.

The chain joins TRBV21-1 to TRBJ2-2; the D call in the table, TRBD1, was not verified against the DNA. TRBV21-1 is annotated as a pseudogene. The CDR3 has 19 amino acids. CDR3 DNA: TGTGCCAGCAGCCCCCTGGAGACTAATGGGACAGGTAACACCGGGGAGCTGTTTTTT. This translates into CASSPLETNGTGNTGELFF.

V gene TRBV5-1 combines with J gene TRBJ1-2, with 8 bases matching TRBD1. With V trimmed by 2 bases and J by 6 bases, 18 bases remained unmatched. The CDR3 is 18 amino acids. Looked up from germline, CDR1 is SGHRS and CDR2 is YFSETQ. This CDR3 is CASSLKGPDRVPSHGYTF. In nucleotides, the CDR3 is TGCGCCAGCAGCTTAAAAGGCCCGGACAGGGTACCCAGTCATGGCTACACCTTC.

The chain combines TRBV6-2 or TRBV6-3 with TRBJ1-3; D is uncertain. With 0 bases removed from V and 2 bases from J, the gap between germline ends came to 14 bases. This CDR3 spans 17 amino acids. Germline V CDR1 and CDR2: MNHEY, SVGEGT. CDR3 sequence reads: CASSYSSRGNPGNTIYF. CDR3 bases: TGTGCCAGCAGTTACTCGAGTAGAGGGAATCCTGGAAACACCATATATTTT.

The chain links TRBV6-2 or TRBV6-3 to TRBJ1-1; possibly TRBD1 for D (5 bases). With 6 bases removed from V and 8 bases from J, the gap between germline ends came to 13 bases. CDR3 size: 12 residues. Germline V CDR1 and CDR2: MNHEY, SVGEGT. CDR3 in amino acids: CASSRGTHEAFF. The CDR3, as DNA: TGTGCCAGCAGCCGCGGGACGCACGAAGCTTTCTTT.

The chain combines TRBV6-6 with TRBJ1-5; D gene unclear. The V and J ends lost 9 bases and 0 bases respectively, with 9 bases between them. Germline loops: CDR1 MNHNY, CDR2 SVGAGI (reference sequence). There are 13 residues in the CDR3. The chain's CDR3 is CASIWHSNQPQHF. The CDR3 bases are TGTGCCAGTATCTGGCATAGCAATCAGCCCCAGCATTTT.

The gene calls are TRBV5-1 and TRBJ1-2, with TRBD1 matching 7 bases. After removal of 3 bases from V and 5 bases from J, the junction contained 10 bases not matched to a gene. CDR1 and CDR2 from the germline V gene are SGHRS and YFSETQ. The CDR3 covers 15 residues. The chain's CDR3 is CASSSQGQAIYGYTF. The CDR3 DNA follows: TGCGCCAGCAGCTCCCAAGGACAGGCAATTTATGGCTACACCTTC.

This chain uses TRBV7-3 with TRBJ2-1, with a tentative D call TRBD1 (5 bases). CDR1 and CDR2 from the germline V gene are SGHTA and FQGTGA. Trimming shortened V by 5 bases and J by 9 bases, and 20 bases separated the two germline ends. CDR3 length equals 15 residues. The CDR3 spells CASSPGQGPQSEQFF. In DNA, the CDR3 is TGTGCCAGCAGCCCCGGACAAGGCCCCCAAAGTGAGCAGTTCTTC. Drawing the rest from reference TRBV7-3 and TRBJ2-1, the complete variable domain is GAGVSQTPSNKVTEKGKYVELRCDPISGHTALYWYRQSLGQGPEFLIYFQGTGAADDSGLPNDRFFAVRPEGSVSTLKIQRTERGDSAVYLCASSPGQGPQSEQFFGPGTRLTVL.

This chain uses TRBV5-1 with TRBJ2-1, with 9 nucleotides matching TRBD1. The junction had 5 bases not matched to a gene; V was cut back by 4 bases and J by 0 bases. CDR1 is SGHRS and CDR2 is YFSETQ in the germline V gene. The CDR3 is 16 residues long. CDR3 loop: CASSMDRGGSYNEQFF. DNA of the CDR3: TGCGCCAGCAGCATGGACAGGGGAGGCTCCTACAATGAGCAGTTCTTC.

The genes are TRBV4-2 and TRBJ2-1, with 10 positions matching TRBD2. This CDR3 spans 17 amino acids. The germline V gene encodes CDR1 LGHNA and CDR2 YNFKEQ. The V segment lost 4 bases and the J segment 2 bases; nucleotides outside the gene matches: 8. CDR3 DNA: TGTGCCAGCAGCCCACGGCTAGCGGGGGCTACCTACAATGAGCAGTTCTTC. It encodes CASSPRLAGATYNEQFF.

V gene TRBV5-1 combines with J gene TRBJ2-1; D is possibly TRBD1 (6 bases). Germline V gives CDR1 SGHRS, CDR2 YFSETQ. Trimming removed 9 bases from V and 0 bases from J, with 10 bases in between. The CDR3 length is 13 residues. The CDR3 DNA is TGCGCCACATCAGGGGCCTCCTACAATGAGCAGTTCTTC. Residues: CATSGASYNEQFF.

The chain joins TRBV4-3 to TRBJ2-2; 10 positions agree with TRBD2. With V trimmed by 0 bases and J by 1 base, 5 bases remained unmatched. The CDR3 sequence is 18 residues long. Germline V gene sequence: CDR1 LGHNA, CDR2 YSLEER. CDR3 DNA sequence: TGCGCCAGCAGCCAAGAAAGCGGGGGGGCCGAGAACACCGGGGAGCTGTTTTTT. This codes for CASSQESGGAENTGELFF.

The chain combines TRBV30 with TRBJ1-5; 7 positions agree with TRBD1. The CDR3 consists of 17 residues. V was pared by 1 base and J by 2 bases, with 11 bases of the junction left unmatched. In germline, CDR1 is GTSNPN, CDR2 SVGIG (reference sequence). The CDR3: CAWSAPNRGEGNQPQHF. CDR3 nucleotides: TGTGCCTGGAGTGCCCCAAACAGGGGAGAAGGCAATCAGCCCCAGCATTTT.